This TCR beta chain was retrieved from a study of identical twins. Trimming cost V 7 bases and J 3 bases, with 15 bases left between them. The CDR3 sequence is 14 residues long. Looked up from germline, CDR1 is SGHRS and CDR2 is YFSETQ. Template switching, a step in the protocol, added a universal primer site, and cDNA carried unique molecular identifiers. TCRdb re-called the 5' RACE reads through MiXCR, storing one row per CDR3 protein. Of roughly 260,000 distinct CDR3 sequences listed, more than 13% were seen once; the top ten hold 7% to 9.5%. The TCR originated in a woman between 18 and 29 years old in good health. The chain recombines TRBV5-1 with TRBJ2-3; D gene unclear. Sequencing was done on a sample of memory (CD45RO+) T cells sorted from blood. The CDR3 protein is CASRLSITTDTQYF. CDR3 bases: TGCGCCAGCCGTCTGTCCATCACGACAGATACGCAGTATTTT. Complete variable domain (other parts from reference TRBV5-1 and TRBJ2-3): KAGVTQTPRYLIKTRGQQVTLSCSPISGHRSVSWYQQTPGQGLQFLFEYFSETQRNKGNFPGRFSGRQFSNSRSEMNVSTLELGDSALYLCASRLSITTDTQYFGPGTRLTVL.